This TCR beta chain comes out of a study of Ad26.COV2.S vaccination and SARS-CoV-2 variants. Turning to the study itself: Dosing was one shot or two shots 56 days apart.

Treatment of the sample: approximately 18 received Ad26.COV2.S at low or high dose, single or two shots; 5 received placebo; per-sample allocation not given. It was on day 63 after the first vaccine or placebo injection that samples were taken. TCRdb keeps only in-frame clones here, not all; method: immunoSEQ multiplex PCR. The sample has approximately 450,000 clones, more than 80% seen once. This clone was found a few times. The CDR3 runs 14 residues. From germline, CDR1 is MNHEY and CDR2 SVGAGI. V trimming: 1 base; J trimming: 6 bases; junction bases outside the gene matches: 6. V is TRBV6-5 and J is TRBJ2-7, with 7 bases fitting TRBD2. Sequences were derived from peripheral blood, sampled in a trial of Ad26.COV2.S vaccine versus placebo. The clonotype was recovered from a person between 18 and 65 years old who received the Ad26.COV2.S COVID-19 vaccine or a placebo. This CDR3 is CASSYFQRGGEQYF. CDR3 nucleotide sequence: TGTGCCAGCAGTTACTTCCAGCGGGGTGGCGAGCAGTACTTC.